The 6 T cell receptor beta chains below come from one sample, sequenced in a study of CD8 T cells in ankylosing spondylitis. TCRdb itself ran the 5' RACE reads through MiXCR, one entry per CDR3 protein. The sample has about 200,000 distinct CDR3 sequences; roughly 25% are singletons. What was sequenced was blood, either unsorted or a sorted T cell fraction (not recorded which). These receptor sequences come from a male donor with ankylosing spondylitis or in good health (not recorded which).

At least ten counts were recorded for this clonotype. The J gene is TRBJ1-1, the V gene TRBV12-3 or TRBV12-4, with D possibly TRBD1 on 5 matching bases. This CDR3 has 13 amino acids. Trimming took 6 bases from V and 4 from J, leaving 12 bases between them. CDR3 amino acids: CASRPTGRTEAFF. DNA for the CDR3: TGTGCCAGCAGACCTACAGGACGCACTGAAGCTTTCTTT.

The chain employs TRBV6-2 or TRBV6-3 and TRBJ1-5; perhaps TRBD1 as D (6 bases). This CDR3 is 14 amino acids long. V was trimmed by 2 bases and J by 7 bases, leaving 12 bases between them. The germline V gene has CDR1 MNHEY and CDR2 SVGEGT. For the CDR3, the DNA is TGTGCCAGCAGTTACGCCGCGACAGGACAGCCCCAGCATTTT. It codes for CASSYAATGQPQHF.

This clonotype was seen repeatedly, ten times or more. At one end the junction does not follow the germline gene, possibly because of a read error. This chain links TRBV7-7 with TRBJ2-5; 10 nucleotides align to TRBD2. CDR3 length equals 17 residues. Germline values: CDR1 SSHAT, CDR2 FNYEAQ (reference sequence). CDR3 protein: CASSLVGLAGVEETQYF. In nucleotides, the CDR3 is TGTGCTAGCAGCTTAGTGGGGCTAGCGGGAGTCGAAGAGACCCAGTACTTC.

In DNA form, the CDR3 reads TGTGCCAGCAGTGCCATGAGGGAGACCCAGTACTTC. Protein sequence: CASSAMRETQYF. The chain combines TRBV12-3 or TRBV12-4 with TRBJ2-5; no clear D. V lost 5 bases to trimming and J lost 5 bases, with 9 bases between them. This CDR3 has 12 residues.

This clonotype has ten or more counts. V gene TRBV7-2 combines with J gene TRBJ1-3; D is undetermined. The CDR3 is 14 amino acids. V lost 5 bases and J 2 bases, leaving 10 bases between the germline ends. Germline V lookup: CDR1 SGHTA, CDR2 FQGNSA. CDR3 sequence: CASSPQWAGNTIYF. CDR3 nucleotide sequence: TGTGCCAGCAGCCCCCAATGGGCTGGAAACACCATATATTTT.

This clonotype was detected only a few times. The V and J genes are TRBV29-1 and TRBJ2-1; weak D call: TRBD2 (6 bases). The CDR3 totals 13 residues. Germline V gene data show CDR1 as SQVTM and CDR2 as ANQGSEA. V was cut by 3 bases and J by 4 bases, with 10 bases left in between. As DNA, the CDR3 is TGCAGCGTTGAGACTAGGGCGTACAATGAGCAGTTCTTC. It translates to CSVETRAYNEQFF.